The entry that follows covers one T cell receptor beta chain sequence. The antigen it recognizes is unknown. At one of its ends the junction is not consistent with the germline gene, which may arise from a read error. Based on the germline V gene, the CDR1 and CDR2 sequences are MGHRA and YSYEKL. From cysteine to phenylalanine, the CDR3 is 16 amino acids long. The sequence is cut down to CDR3 DNA, 48 bases in frame from base 1. To analyze paired alpha-beta TCRs of CD8+ T cells, the study used an expanded emulsion RT-PCR method with primers covering all TCR V genes. CD8+ T cells were isolated with a CD8 positive selection kit and were then incubated overnight in about 9 IU/mL IL-2 prior to emulsion RT-PCR. The sample comes from a study of T cell repertoires in breast cancer (dated by TCRdb to about 2016). Background on the whole study: The study profiled tumors, lymph nodes and peripheral blood lymphocytes from breast cancer patients, plus peripheral blood from healthy control donors. ER+/PR+ status was present in the majority of the approximately 23 patient tumors that were analyzed for shared TCRs. The controls were nine healthy donors whose age range was similar to that of the patients. On average, approximately 500,000 sequences per sample and about 11 reads per input cell were obtained by sequencing. Because breast cancer has a low mutational burden and common mutations are rare, the study reasoned that TCRs shared between breast cancer patients would target shared antigens. After being minced and digested with Liberase and DNase, tumors and tumor-involved lymph nodes were passed through 70-um and 40-um filters. Tumor-free lymph nodes were processed without enzymatic digestion, and blood samples were separated by Ficoll.

Library prep was done by emulsion pairing. Unpaired genes were suppressed in a second nested PCR with blocking oligos, after which Illumina adaptors and barcodes were added in a third nested PCR. Each emulsion RT-PCR master mix contained about 5,000-250,000 T cells, with C-region, Stepout and V-region primers. The Micellula Emulsion and Purification Kit was used to generate emulsions, and Qiagen OneStep RT-PCR reagents were used for RT-PCR. Pooled libraries were sequenced on an Illumina MiSeq with paired-end 2 x 250 reads. Per the authors' processing: Read pairs were joined in Galaxy and clipped at the engineered overlap into separate alpha and beta files, and reads that were not clipped were discarded. Alpha-beta pairs were assigned using CompleteTCR, a MiTCR-based pipeline in which chains sharing read cluster identifiers are linked by an R script. TCR sequences that were observed only once, representing about 1-3.3%, were removed as potential sequencing errors. TCRdb applied fastp at Q25 and MiXCR to the public reads, then kept only in-frame beta chains. One record per CDR3 amino acid sequence lists the most common genes and DNA. V and J calls and clone size were set by TCRdb, not the authors. The sample table contains approximately 40,000 distinct CDR3 sequences; only one count was recorded for roughly 42% of them. Clones ranked in the top ten supply around 60% of the sample.

Results the study describes overall, beyond this receptor: Shared TCRs were encoded by various nucleotide sequences, which suggests selection and expansion based on antigen. Emulsion RT-PCR was considered qualitative rather than quantitative, because transcript abundance and primer differences skewed the recovery of clones. About 20 TCR pairs were shared across seven or more patient tumors and were rarely found in control blood, which suggests possible tumor specificity. Sentinel lymph nodes involved by tumor shared about fourfold more TCRs with matched tumor repertoires than tumor-free nodes did (approximately 8% versus 2%). Genuine antitumor clones may have been missed because singleton TCRs were discarded and only part of each tumor was sampled. TRBV7 predominance was observed among shared TCRs, which possibly reflected tumor recognition or mispriming bias from eight TRBV7 primers.

The source is a pool of human donors with breast cancer or a healthy control (not recorded which). The chain joins TRBV4-1 to TRBJ2-1; the central 10 bases match TRBD1. The material sequenced was CD8+ T cells. The DNA sequence reads TGCGCCGGCAGCCAACCCGACAGGGGGCCCTACGATGAGCAGTTCTTC. Its translation reads: CAGSQPDRGPYDEQFF.